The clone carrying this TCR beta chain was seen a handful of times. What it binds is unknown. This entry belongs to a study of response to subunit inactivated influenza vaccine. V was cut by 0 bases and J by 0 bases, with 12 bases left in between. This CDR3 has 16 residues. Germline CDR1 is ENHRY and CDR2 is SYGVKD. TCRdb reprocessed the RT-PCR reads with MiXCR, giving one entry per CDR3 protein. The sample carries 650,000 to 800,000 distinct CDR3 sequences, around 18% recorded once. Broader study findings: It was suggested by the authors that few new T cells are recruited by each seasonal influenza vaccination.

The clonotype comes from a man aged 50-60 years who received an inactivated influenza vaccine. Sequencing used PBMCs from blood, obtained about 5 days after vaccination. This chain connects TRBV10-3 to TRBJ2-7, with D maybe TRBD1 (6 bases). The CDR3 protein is CAISESGDKPSYEQYF. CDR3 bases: TGTGCCATCAGTGAGTCGGGGGACAAGCCCTCCTACGAGCAGTACTTC.